Listed below are T cell receptor beta chains from one sample, sequenced in a study of spatial heterogeneity in lung cancer. One entry per CDR3 protein, called by TCRdb with MiXCR from the 5' RACE reads. The sample has approximately 44,000 distinct CDR3 sequences, 12% to 15% seen once. The sequences come from PBMCs, collected at surgery. Every receptor here comes from a male donor with early-stage non-small cell lung cancer. Each CDR3 is given with its conserved first and last residue. The D gene is left open where the match is weak. The listing skips clone size in some rows; elsewhere it reads once, few, many or a size class.

D gene: NA; J gene: TRBJ1-2; V gene: TRBV2; clone size: many; CDR3 DNA: TGTGCCAGCAGGATCGACCCTGAAGCTGGCTACACCTTC; CDR3 protein: CASRIDPEAGYTF
D gene: TRBD2; J gene: TRBJ2-5; V gene: TRBV2; clone size: few; CDR3 DNA: TGTGCCAGCAGTGATAGAAAACTAGCGGAACTACAAGAGACCCAGTACTTC; CDR3 protein: CASSDRKLAELQETQYF
D gene: NA; J gene: TRBJ2-1; V gene: TRBV10-3; clone size: NA; CDR3 DNA: TGTGCCATCAGTGAGTCTAGCGACTACAATGAGCAGTTCTTC; CDR3 protein: CAISESSDYNEQFF
D gene: TRBD1; J gene: TRBJ2-3; V gene: TRBV12-3/TRBV12-4; clone size: few; CDR3 DNA: TGTGCCAGCAGTTTCGGGACAGGGCTGGGGGATACGCAGTATTTT; CDR3 protein: CASSFGTGLGDTQYF
D gene: NA; J gene: TRBJ1-1; V gene: TRBV15; clone size: few; CDR3 DNA: TGTGCCACCAGCAGAGATGGTTCCGCAGCCCGTGCTTTCTTT; CDR3 protein: CATSRDGSAARAFF
D gene: TRBD1; J gene: TRBJ2-1; V gene: TRBV9; clone size: NA; CDR3 DNA: TGTGCCAGCAGCCCCCGGGACAGGGGTTACAATGAGCAGTTCTTC; CDR3 protein: CASSPRDRGYNEQFF
D gene: TRBD2; J gene: TRBJ2-1; V gene: TRBV12-3/TRBV12-4; clone size: NA; CDR3 DNA: TGTGCCAGCAACGCGGGAGACCCTAGGAATGAGCAGTTCTTC; CDR3 protein: CASNAGDPRNEQFF
D gene: NA; J gene: TRBJ1-3; V gene: TRBV18; clone size: few; CDR3 DNA: TGTGCCAGCTCACCCGCAGGCTCTGGAAACACCATATATTTT; CDR3 protein: CASSPAGSGNTIYF
D gene: TRBD1; J gene: TRBJ2-7; V gene: TRBV6-5; clone size: NA; CDR3 DNA: TGTGCCAGCAGTTTAGGACAGGGATTTTACGAGCAGTACTTC; CDR3 protein: CASSLGQGFYEQYF
D gene: NA; J gene: TRBJ1-5; V gene: TRBV6-2/TRBV6-3; clone size: many; CDR3 DNA: NA; CDR3 protein: CASTWGSSSGQPQHF
D gene: NA; J gene: TRBJ2-3; V gene: TRBV24-1; clone size: NA; CDR3 DNA: TGTGCCACCAGTGATCCTAGCACAGATACGCAGTATTTT; CDR3 protein: CATSDPSTDTQYF
D gene: NA; J gene: TRBJ2-1; V gene: TRBV7-2; clone size: few; CDR3 DNA: TGTGCCAGCACCCCATCGGCTAGCTCCTACAATGAGCAGTTCTTC; CDR3 protein: CASTPSASSYNEQFF
D gene: TRBD2; J gene: TRBJ2-5; V gene: TRBV6-1; clone size: NA; CDR3 DNA: TGTGCCAGCAGTTTGACTAGCGGGGGTCGCGAGACCCAGTACTTC; CDR3 protein: CASSLTSGGRETQYF
D gene: NA; J gene: TRBJ2-1; V gene: TRBV28; clone size: few; CDR3 DNA: TGTGCCAGCAGCCTCAATAGTGATGAGCAGTTCTTC; CDR3 protein: CASSLNSDEQFF
D gene: NA; J gene: TRBJ2-1; V gene: TRBV5-5; clone size: few; CDR3 DNA: TGTGCCAGCAGGATATACGGACTGAACAATGAGCAGTTCTTC; CDR3 protein: CASRIYGLNNEQFF
D gene: NA; J gene: TRBJ1-2; V gene: TRBV15; clone size: few; CDR3 DNA: TGTGCCACCAGCGGCAGTAACTATGGCTACACCTTC; CDR3 protein: CATSGSNYGYTF
D gene: NA; J gene: TRBJ2-5; V gene: TRBV5-1; clone size: NA; CDR3 DNA: TGCGCCAGCAGCTTGGTGAATCGGCAAGAGACCCAGTACTTC; CDR3 protein: CASSLVNRQETQYF
D gene: TRBD1; J gene: TRBJ2-7; V gene: TRBV28; clone size: few; CDR3 DNA: TGTGCCAGCAGTTTAGTGACAGGGGACGAGCAGTACTTC; CDR3 protein: CASSLVTGDEQYF
D gene: TRBD1; J gene: TRBJ2-7; V gene: TRBV20-1; clone size: few; CDR3 DNA: TGCAGTGCTCCGGGACAGGGATCCCACGAGCAGTACTTC; CDR3 protein: CSAPGQGSHEQYF
D gene: TRBD2; J gene: TRBJ2-5; V gene: TRBV4-2; clone size: many; CDR3 DNA: TGTGCCAGCAGCTCCGGGACTAGCGGGAGGCAGCAAGAGACCCAGTACTTC; CDR3 protein: CASSSGTSGRQQETQYF
D gene: NA; J gene: TRBJ2-7; V gene: TRBV19; clone size: NA; CDR3 DNA: TGTGCCAGTAGTATCAGGACGGCGACCTACGAGCAGTACTTC; CDR3 protein: CASSIRTATYEQYF
D gene: TRBD1; J gene: TRBJ1-5; V gene: TRBV5-5; clone size: NA; CDR3 DNA: TGTGCCAGCAGCCTGGGACAGATCCATCAGCCCCAGCATTTT; CDR3 protein: CASSLGQIHQPQHF
D gene: NA; J gene: TRBJ2-2; V gene: TRBV4-1; clone size: few; CDR3 DNA: TGCGCCAGCAGCCAAGAGGGCCCCGGGAGTACCGGGGAGCTGTTTTTT; CDR3 protein: CASSQEGPGSTGELFF